This TCR beta chain was profiled in a study of spatial heterogeneity in lung cancer. TCRdb processed the 5' RACE reads anew with MiXCR; each CDR3 protein has one entry. Of tens of thousands of distinct CDR3 sequences in the sample, 9% to 10% were seen once. The CDR3 loop spans 14 amino acids. CDR1 is SEHNR, CDR2 FQNEAQ, per germline (reference sequence). Between the trimmed V and J ends, which lost 6 bases and 3 bases, there was a span of 12 bases. Time point here: blood at routine non-recurrence follow-up after resection. TCRs were sequenced from unsorted whole RNA of tumor, nontumor lung or PBMC. The rearrangement uses TRBV7-9 and TRBJ2-1, with TRBD1 as a possible D gene (6 bases). The material sequenced was PBMCs, taken at follow-up. This TCR came from a male donor with early-stage non-small cell lung cancer. In DNA form, the CDR3 reads TGTGCCAGCAGACCTAAACAGGGCTACAATGAGCAGTTCTTC. Its translation: CASRPKQGYNEQFF.